This entry lists 9 T cell receptor beta chains sequenced from one sample in a study of T cells after posttransplantation cyclophosphamide. Treatment was busulfan-fludarabine conditioning, a marrow graft, and cyclophosphamide on days +3 and +4. Sequenced by immunoSEQ multiplex PCR; TCRdb stores in-frame clones only, minus some. The sample comprises approximately 1,500 clones, around 85% of which are singletons, and roughly 9.6% rests with the top ten. Sequences were derived from CD4+ T cells sorted from PBMCs, sampled 210 to 250 days after allogeneic stem cell transplant with posttransplant cyclophosphamide. The origin of the receptors is a female patient in her 60s who received an allogeneic stem cell transplant from an unrelated donor, was CMV-positive, and had acute GVHD only. Some T cells here may be from the graft donor.

This chain joins TRBV6-1 and TRBJ2-2, with a possible D match to TRBD1 (6 bases). V gave up 3 bases and J gave up 4 bases, with 18 bases separating them. CDR3 size: 17 residues. CDR1 is MNHNS and CDR2 is SASEGT in the germline V gene. The CDR3 spells CASSEQVGGSGTGELFF. In nucleotides, the CDR3 is TGTGCCAGCAGTGAGCAAGTAGGGGGTTCGGGCACCGGGGAGCTGTTTTTT.

The chain carries TRBV5-8 and TRBJ2-3; TRBD2 is a possible D gene (7 bases). V lost 9 bases and J lost 2, with 19 bases in between. Germline V gene sequence: CDR1 SGHTS, CDR2 YDEGEE. CDR3 size: 15 residues. The CDR3 sequence is CAIEGGARFTDTQYF. The CDR3 coding sequence is TGTGCCATAGAGGGGGGGGCTCGATTCACAGATACGCAGTATTTT.

The CDR3 is CASSPTSGIRGEQFF. The CDR3 bases are TGTGCCAGCTCTCCGACTAGCGGGATAAGAGGTGAGCAGTTCTTC. The gene calls are TRBV7-9 and TRBJ2-1, with 11 bases aligning to TRBD2. With 8 bases clipped from V and 9 bases from J, the junction kept 12 bases outside the gene matches. This CDR3 has 15 amino acids. The germline V gene encodes CDR1 SEHNR and CDR2 FQNEAQ (reference sequence).

The chain recombines TRBV7-3 with TRBJ2-6; D remains unclear. The CDR3 is 15 residues long. The V gene's germline CDR1 is SGHTA and CDR2 FQGTGA. Trimming took off 5 bases at V and 0 bases at J, with 8 bases between the two ends. The chain's CDR3 is CASSPELSGANVLTF. In nucleotides, the CDR3 is TGTGCCAGCAGCCCTGAACTCTCTGGGGCCAACGTCCTGACTTTC.

This clone rates as large. V usage is TRBV7-2 and J usage is TRBJ2-7, with 8 bases identical to TRBD1. The CDR3 has 15 residues. The junction had 12 bases not matched to a gene; V was cut back by 6 bases and J by 5 bases. Looked up from germline, CDR1 is SGHTA and CDR2 is FQGNSA. The CDR3 coding sequence is TGTGCCAGCAGTTACAGACAGGGGACTCCCAACGAGCAGTACTTC. Amino acid sequence: CASSYRQGTPNEQYF.

This clone was counted between two and nine times. The chain combines TRBV4-1 with TRBJ2-7; 9 bases fit TRBD1. The ends lost 0 bases at V and 2 bases at J; junction bases unmatched: 8. The CDR3 has 17 residues. Germline values: CDR1 MGHRA, CDR2 YSYEKL. CDR3 DNA: TGCGCCAGCAGCCAAGATCCCGGACAGGGGCGTCCCTACGAGCAGTACTTC. It encodes CASSQDPGQGRPYEQYF.

Comment on this clone: Different DNA sequences within this sample yield the same CDR3. V is TRBV28 and J is TRBJ2-6; 7 positions match TRBD2. The CDR3 covers 16 residues. Germline V gene sequence: CDR1 MDHEN, CDR2 SYDVKM. V gave up 8 bases and J gave up 0 bases; unmatched junction bases: 7. The CDR3 spells CASGGTTASGANVLTF. Written as DNA, the CDR3 is TGTGCCAGCGGAGGGACTACCGCCTCTGGGGCCAACGTCCTGACTTTC.

The chain carries TRBV7-3 and TRBJ2-3; 9 bases agree with TRBD2. With 4 bases clipped from V and 1 base from J, the junction kept 3 bases outside the gene matches. Germline CDR1 is SGHTA and CDR2 is FQGTGA. There are 15 residues in the CDR3. The CDR3 nucleotides are TGTGCCAGCAGCTCAATAGCGGGAGGCACAGATACGCAGTATTTT. It yields the protein CASSSIAGGTDTQYF.

The chain employs TRBV7-9 and TRBJ2-1; 7 bases are a match to TRBD2. Losses at the gene ends were 9 bases for V and 0 bases for J; bases not matched to a gene: 2. Germline CDR1 is SEHNR and CDR2 is FQNEAQ (reference sequence). CDR3 length equals 13 residues. Here the CDR3 reads CASGGGSYNEQFF. As DNA, the CDR3 is TGTGCCAGTGGCGGGGGCTCCTACAATGAGCAGTTCTTC.